Detailed here is one TCR beta chain. This clonotype was picked up many times. This clone's antigen is unknown. Base qualities were left out, and no much larger clone turns up one base away. The protocol used for the library was 5' RACE. Sequencer: Illumina HiSeq 2000. Template switching introduced a universal primer binding site; the final cDNA contained a unique molecular identifier, enabling accurate counting of TCR cDNA molecules. Specific primers in the conserved constant-segment region were used to synthesize first-strand cDNA for the TCR alpha and beta chains. To control for contamination, every cDNA library carried two barcodes: a SMART-Mk sample barcode plus Illumina barcodes. TruSeq adapter sequences along with Illumina sample barcodes were introduced in two successive PCR steps. TCR alpha and beta cDNA libraries were sequenced on the Illumina HiSeq platform with custom primers. On the study's bioinformatics: Raw reads were processed with MiGEC to extract unique molecular identifiers, and MiXCR was used to determine CDR3 positions. For each individual, recombination models were inferred using an EM algorithm with the repgenHMM and IGoR tools. The analysis of shared clonotypes was done with the tcR package in R, with sharing normalized by the product of cloneset sizes. To study raw recombination free of thymic and clonal selection effects, out-of-frame nonproductive sequences were analyzed. TCRdb's own reprocessing of the public reads used fastp at Q25 and MiXCR and kept productive beta chains. Entries that share a CDR3 protein sequence are merged under the most common genes and DNA. These V and J calls originate from TCRdb's pipeline instead of the authors' own analysis. This sample is represented by around 960,000 distinct CDR3 sequences; 12% of them were singletons. About 1.5% of the sample goes to the ten largest clones.

The sample comes from a study of identical twins (dated by TCRdb to 2015 to 2016). Study-wide context: To test whether fetal clonotypes persist, the study used deep sequencing on TCR alpha and beta repertoires from monozygotic twins, unrelated adults of various ages, and cord blood. Replicate twin experiments were performed at different times using different library preparation protocols to rule out contamination. Paper-wide results and their limitations: Zero-insertion analyses could be partly confounded by invariant T cells such as MAIT and iNKT, though diverse VJ usage argued against such confounding for most clonotypes. Fewer insertions were carried by abundant cord blood beta clonotypes; a weaker similar trend was observed in young adult naive repertoires, while no such trend was observed in memory repertoires. Compared with coincidental sharing between unrelated individuals, an excess of low generation-probability sequences was observed among out-of-frame TCR alpha sequences shared between twins. In monozygotic twins, recombination models systematically underestimated out-of-frame TCR alpha sharing, but the models matched the sharing seen between unrelated individuals. Conclusions relied on cross-sectional statistical analysis, since the same donors could not be followed over many years. Excess twin sharing in beta out-of-frame sequences was weaker because fewer shared sequences lowered the signal-to-noise ratio.

CDR1 SGHDT and CDR2 YYEEEE were looked up in the germline V gene. The junction shows trimming of 4 bases on V and 6 bases on J, and the gene matches do not reach 8 bases of it. The CDR3 runs 14 amino acids, cysteine and phenylalanine included. Only CDR3 DNA is held: 42 bases, read in frame from base 1. All donors were healthy Caucasians. The twin cohort comprised three pairs of female monozygotic twins, all aged roughly 18 to 30 years. Peripheral blood mononuclear cells were used as the source from which RNA for TCR libraries was isolated. The sample also formed part of further work on yellow fever vaccine responses in identical twins. The second paper states: According to the authors, in identical twins the way T cells responded to vaccination appeared partly convergent and partly personalized. In identical twins, the study followed T cell clones that responded to the vaccine with precision.

Input material: PBMCs. This TCR was sampled from a woman aged 18-29 years in good health. The sequence joins TRBV5-6 to TRBJ2-3; 7 nucleotides in the junction match TRBD1. The nucleotide sequence is given as TGTGCCAGCAGCCCGGGGACAGTAGGGGATACGCAGTATTTT. Its amino acids are CASSPGTVGDTQYF.